These T cell receptor beta chains were read from a single sample in a study of early T cells in non-severe SARS-CoV-2 infection. Via MiXCR, TCRdb re-called the 5' RACE reads, giving one row per CDR3 protein. The data contain roughly 100,000 distinct CDR3 sequences, about 12% of them singletons. Source: whole blood, taken at baseline. The receptors originated from an adult who was a healthcare worker with PCR-confirmed SARS-CoV-2 infection or an uninfected control (not recorded which). The CDR3 runs from the conserved cysteine through the conserved F or W. D genes are given only for firm matches. The listing skips clone size in some rows; elsewhere it reads once, few, many or a size class.

d_call: -
v_call: TRBV24-1
j_call: TRBJ2-5
clone_size: few
cdr3_length: 14
cdr3_aa: CATSDRAAQETQYF
cdr3_nt: TGTGCCACCAGTGATCGCGCGGCCCAAGAGACCCAGTACTTC

d_call: -
v_call: TRBV7-6
j_call: TRBJ2-4
clone_size: -
cdr3_length: 16
cdr3_aa: CASSAGSPGRSGIQYF
cdr3_nt: TGTGCCAGCAGCGCAGGGTCCCCGGGGAGGTCAGGCATTCAGTACTTC

d_call: TRBD2
v_call: TRBV25-1
j_call: TRBJ2-5
clone_size: few
cdr3_length: 13
cdr3_aa: CASRRTSLETQYF
cdr3_nt: TGTGCCAGCAGAAGGACTAGCTTGGAGACCCAGTACTTC

d_call: -
v_call: TRBV10-3
j_call: TRBJ2-3
clone_size: -
cdr3_length: 14
cdr3_aa: CAIQIEGGTDTQYF
cdr3_nt: TGTGCCATCCAGATAGAAGGTGGGACAGATACGCAGTATTTT

d_call: -
v_call: TRBV7-9
j_call: TRBJ2-5
clone_size: -
cdr3_length: 14
cdr3_aa: CASSVQGYQETQYF
cdr3_nt: TGTGCCAGCAGCGTACAGGGTTACCAAGAGACCCAGTACTTC

d_call: TRBD2
v_call: TRBV30
j_call: TRBJ2-2
clone_size: -
cdr3_length: 16
cdr3_aa: CAWSGLAGVVTGELFF
cdr3_nt: TGTGCCTGGAGTGGCCTAGCGGGAGTAGTCACCGGGGAGCTGTTTTTT

d_call: -
v_call: TRBV15
j_call: TRBJ2-3
clone_size: -
cdr3_length: 16
cdr3_aa: CATSSQQKTSTDTQYF
cdr3_nt: TGTGCCACCAGCTCCCAACAGAAGACTAGCACAGATACGCAGTATTTT

d_call: -
v_call: TRBV11-2
j_call: TRBJ1-1
clone_size: many
cdr3_length: 13
cdr3_aa: CASSLGQNTEAFF
cdr3_nt: TGTGCCAGCAGCCTAGGACAGAACACTGAAGCTTTCTTT

d_call: -
v_call: TRBV7-6
j_call: TRBJ2-1
clone_size: few
cdr3_length: 15
cdr3_aa: CASSLPGVTYNEQFF
cdr3_nt: TGTGCCAGCAGCTTACCCGGGGTAACCTACAATGAGCAGTTCTTC

d_call: -
v_call: TRBV6-5
j_call: TRBJ2-1
clone_size: few
cdr3_length: 15
cdr3_aa: CASSLATPSYNEQFF
cdr3_nt: TGTGCCAGCAGTTTAGCGACACCTTCCTACAATGAGCAGTTCTTC

d_call: -
v_call: TRBV9
j_call: TRBJ1-6
clone_size: many
cdr3_length: 13
cdr3_aa: CASSPLQGNPLHF
cdr3_nt: TGTGCCAGCAGCCCACTTCAGGGCAATCCCCTCCACTTT

d_call: -
v_call: TRBV11-3
j_call: TRBJ2-2
clone_size: few
cdr3_length: 12
cdr3_aa: CASRPNTGELFF
cdr3_nt: TGTGCCAGCAGACCAAACACCGGGGAGCTGTTTTTT

d_call: TRBD2
v_call: TRBV7-2
j_call: TRBJ2-2
clone_size: -
cdr3_length: 16
cdr3_aa: CASSLYSGRAAGELFF
cdr3_nt: TGTGCCAGCAGCTTATATAGCGGGAGGGCCGCCGGGGAGCTGTTTTTT

d_call: -
v_call: TRBV6-6
j_call: TRBJ2-3
clone_size: -
cdr3_length: 16
cdr3_aa: CASSYSTTVGSNTQYF
cdr3_nt: TGTGCCAGCAGTTACTCGACCACGGTAGGGTCCAATACGCAGTATTTT

d_call: -
v_call: TRBV5-4
j_call: TRBJ2-2
clone_size: few
cdr3_length: 15
cdr3_aa: CASSPPGGVGGELFF
cdr3_nt: TGTGCCAGCAGCCCACCCGGCGGTGTGGGCGGGGAGCTGTTTTTT

d_call: TRBD1
v_call: TRBV20-1
j_call: TRBJ2-7
clone_size: many
cdr3_length: 16
cdr3_aa: CSARTPRGTGGYEQYF
cdr3_nt: TGCAGTGCTAGAACCCCCCGGGGGACAGGGGGCTACGAGCAGTACTTC

d_call: -
v_call: TRBV7-9
j_call: TRBJ2-1
clone_size: medium-sized
cdr3_length: 16
cdr3_aa: CASSPPQGISYNEQFF
cdr3_nt: TGTGCCAGCAGCCCCCCCCAGGGGATATCATACAATGAGCAGTTCTTC

d_call: -
v_call: TRBV4-1
j_call: TRBJ2-3
clone_size: -
cdr3_length: 15
cdr3_aa: CASSLRTPSTDTQYF
cdr3_nt: TGCGCCAGCAGCCTAAGGACTCCTAGCACAGATACGCAGTATTTT

d_call: TRBD2
v_call: TRBV18
j_call: TRBJ2-5
clone_size: few
cdr3_length: 17
cdr3_aa: CASSLPYGLAEKETQYF
cdr3_nt: TGTGCCAGCTCACTCCCCTATGGACTAGCGGAAAAAGAGACCCAGTACTTC

d_call: TRBD2
v_call: TRBV7-9
j_call: TRBJ2-5
clone_size: -
cdr3_length: 16
cdr3_aa: CASTGDPGLAVETQYF
cdr3_nt: TGTGCCAGCACAGGAGATCCGGGACTAGCGGTAGAGACCCAGTACTTC

d_call: -
v_call: TRBV12-3/TRBV12-4
j_call: TRBJ2-1
clone_size: few
cdr3_length: 11
cdr3_aa: CASSLYNEQFF
cdr3_nt: TGTGCCAGCAGTCTCTACAATGAGCAGTTCTTC

d_call: TRBD2
v_call: TRBV12-3/TRBV12-4
j_call: TRBJ2-1
clone_size: -
cdr3_length: 15
cdr3_aa: CASSIIAGYYNEQFF
cdr3_nt: TGTGCCAGCAGCATCATAGCGGGCTACTACAATGAGCAGTTCTTC

d_call: TRBD2
v_call: TRBV20-1
j_call: TRBJ2-7
clone_size: -
cdr3_length: 13
cdr3_aa: CSAGGAGDYEQYF
cdr3_nt: TGCAGCGCCGGAGGAGCGGGAGACTACGAGCAGTACTTC

d_call: -
v_call: TRBV6-1
j_call: TRBJ2-1
clone_size: -
cdr3_length: 15
cdr3_aa: CASRGLGAGYNEQFF
cdr3_nt: TGTGCCAGCAGGGGGTTGGGGGCCGGTTACAATGAGCAGTTCTTC

d_call: -
v_call: TRBV2
j_call: TRBJ2-7
clone_size: few
cdr3_length: 13
cdr3_aa: CASSEALEVEQYF
cdr3_nt: TGTGCCAGCAGTGAAGCGCTGGAGGTCGAGCAGTACTTC

d_call: -
v_call: TRBV5-1
j_call: TRBJ1-3
clone_size: -
cdr3_length: 14
cdr3_aa: CASSLQGSGNTIYF
cdr3_nt: TGCGCCAGCAGCTTGCAGGGATCTGGAAACACCATATATTTT

d_call: TRBD1
v_call: TRBV20-1
j_call: TRBJ2-7
clone_size: few
cdr3_length: 16
cdr3_aa: CSARDGGRTGAYEQYF
cdr3_nt: TGCAGTGCTAGAGATGGGGGCAGGACAGGGGCCTACGAGCAGTACTTC

d_call: -
v_call: TRBV30
j_call: TRBJ1-1
clone_size: -
cdr3_length: 15
cdr3_aa: CAWSGDSLKDTEAFF
cdr3_nt: TGTGCCTGGAGTGGGGACTCCCTAAAAGACACTGAAGCTTTCTTT

d_call: -
v_call: TRBV20-1
j_call: TRBJ2-5
clone_size: many
cdr3_length: 13
cdr3_aa: CSAGGTNQETQYF
cdr3_nt: TGCAGTGCAGGGGGGACTAACCAAGAGACCCAGTACTTC

d_call: TRBD1
v_call: TRBV25-1
j_call: TRBJ1-6
clone_size: few
cdr3_length: 15
cdr3_aa: CASSESTGGVSPLHF
cdr3_nt: TGTGCCAGCAGTGAATCGACAGGGGGGGTTTCACCCCTCCACTTT

d_call: -
v_call: TRBV7-8
j_call: TRBJ2-7
clone_size: -
cdr3_length: 16
cdr3_aa: CASSLNPRDLSYEQYF
cdr3_nt: TGTGCCAGCAGCTTAAACCCCAGGGACCTCTCCTACGAGCAGTACTTC

d_call: -
v_call: TRBV18
j_call: TRBJ1-1
clone_size: -
cdr3_length: 15
cdr3_aa: CASSPGAGSGTEAFF
cdr3_nt: TGTGCCAGCTCACCAGGGGCGGGGTCGGGCACTGAAGCTTTCTTT

d_call: TRBD2
v_call: TRBV12-3/TRBV12-4
j_call: TRBJ2-3
clone_size: few
cdr3_length: 17
cdr3_aa: CASSFAASGGITDTQYF
cdr3_nt: TGTGCCAGCAGTTTCGCGGCTAGCGGGGGGATCACAGATACGCAGTATTTT

d_call: -
v_call: TRBV7-7
j_call: TRBJ2-2
clone_size: many
cdr3_length: 15
cdr3_aa: CASSLGTPGTGELFF
cdr3_nt: TGTGCTAGCAGCTTAGGGACCCCAGGCACCGGGGAGCTGTTTTTT

d_call: TRBD2
v_call: TRBV6-5
j_call: TRBJ2-3
clone_size: few
cdr3_length: 16
cdr3_aa: CASIARTSGGSDTQYF
cdr3_nt: TGTGCCAGCATCGCCCGGACTAGCGGGGGGTCAGATACGCAGTATTTT